Listed below are T cell receptor beta chains from one sample, sequenced in a study of T cells in localized non-small cell lung cancer. Profiled with immunoSEQ multiplex PCR; TCRdb holds only in-frame clones, not every one. This sample has around 40,000 clones, with about nine tenths found just once. The source material was peripheral blood, sampled before any cancer treatment. The source is a female donor at least 60 years old with stage I squamous cell lung carcinoma. Both conserved end residues are part of each CDR3. The D gene is left open where the match is weak. Size is omitted from some rows. Given values are once, few, many or a class for expanded clones.

TRBV9	TRBD1	TRBJ1-4	-	CASSSDRGGEKLFF	TGTGCCAGCAGCTCCGACAGGGGAGGGGAAAAACTGTTTTTT
TRBV4-1	-	TRBJ2-3	-	CASSQTAQSTDTQYF	TGCGCCAGCAGTCAGACGGCGCAGTCGACAGATACGCAGTATTTT
TRBV9	-	TRBJ2-1	-	CASSVGFGAGYNEQFF	TGTGCCAGCAGCGTGGGCTTTGGAGCAGGGTACAATGAGCAGTTCTTC
TRBV30	-	TRBJ1-5	-	CAWSQRGDQPQHF	TGTGCCTGGAGCCAACGGGGGGATCAGCCCCAGCATTTT
TRBV2	-	TRBJ2-1	-	CASSKYKGGGRGEQFF	TGTGCCAGCAGTAAATATAAGGGAGGGGGAAGAGGTGAGCAGTTCTTC
TRBV6-5	-	TRBJ1-5	-	CASNTGNQPQHF	TGTGCCAGCAATACAGGGAATCAGCCCCAGCATTTT
TRBV4-3	-	TRBJ2-1	-	CASSQPGLLGNEQFF	TGCGCCAGCAGCCAACCGGGTCTCCTTGGGAATGAGCAGTTCTTC
TRBV4-3	-	TRBJ2-1	-	CASSQYNEQFF	TGCGCCAGCAGCCAGTACAATGAGCAGTTCTTC
TRBV12-5	TRBD1	TRBJ2-1	-	CASGLDQGANEQFF	TGTGCTAGTGGTTTGGATCAGGGGGCCAATGAGCAGTTCTTC
TRBV6-1	-	TRBJ2-7	-	CASSELYEQYF	TGTGCCAGCAGTGAACTTTACGAGCAGTACTTC
TRBV18	TRBD1	TRBJ2-7	-	CASSRAPLDRAGSEQYF	TGTGCCAGCTCACGTGCCCCCCTCGACAGGGCTGGATCCGAGCAGTACTTC
TRBV5-5	TRBD1	TRBJ2-7	once	CASSFRTGGSSGRF	TGTGCCAGCAGCTTTCGGACAGGGGGTTCATCAGGGCGCTTC
TRBV5-1	TRBD2	TRBJ2-1	-	CASGRVAGIYNEQFF	TGCGCCAGCGGCAGGGTAGCGGGGATCTACAATGAGCAGTTCTTC
TRBV7-3	TRBD2	TRBJ2-3	-	CASSLTPGLAITDTQYF	TGTGCCAGCAGCTTAACGCCGGGACTAGCGATCACAGATACGCAGTATTTT
TRBV29-1	-	TRBJ1-1	-	CSVEDKFLYTEAFF	TGCAGCGTTGAAGATAAGTTTTTATACACTGAAGCTTTCTTT
TRBV4-2	TRBD2	TRBJ2-7	-	CASSRARLGLAGGEQYF	TGTGCCAGCAGCAGAGCACGGTTGGGACTAGCGGGAGGTGAGCAGTACTTC
TRBV6-4	-	TRBJ2-1	-	CASSGSPYNEQFF	TGTGCCAGCAGCGGGAGCCCCTACAATGAGCAGTTCTTC
TRBV18	TRBD2	TRBJ2-1	-	CASSPSGTTKQFF	TGTGCCAGCTCACCGTCCGGGACTACTAAGCAGTTCTTC
TRBV11-2	TRBD1	TRBJ2-1	-	CASSTKGTGFNEQFF	TGTGCCAGCAGCACGAAAGGGACAGGGTTCAATGAGCAGTTCTTC
TRBV20-1	-	TRBJ2-7	-	CSAGGRSEQYF	TGCAGTGCTGGGGGACGTTCCGAGCAGTACTTC
TRBV7-2	TRBD1	TRBJ1-2	-	CASSLDGQGGYTF	TGTGCCAGCAGCTTAGACGGACAGGGGGGCTACACCTTC
TRBV4-2	-	TRBJ2-4	-	CASSQSGAKNIQYF	TGTGCCAGCAGCCAAAGCGGGGCCAAAAACATTCAGTACTTC
TRBV18	-	TRBJ1-1	-	CASSPLEQVGEAFF	TGTGCCAGCTCACCACTGGAACAGGTGGGTGAAGCTTTCTTT
TRBV27	TRBD2	TRBJ2-1	-	CASSLTSGRHEQFF	TGTGCCAGCAGCTTGACTAGCGGGAGGCATGAGCAGTTCTTC
TRBV4-1	-	TRBJ2-7	-	CASSLSALNPYEQYF	TGCGCCAGCAGCCTGTCCGCGCTTAACCCCTACGAGCAGTACTTC
TRBV9	-	TRBJ2-2	-	CASSVGQWNTGELFF	TGTGCCAGCAGCGTAGGACAGTGGAACACCGGGGAGCTGTTTTTT
TRBV4-3	TRBD2	TRBJ2-7	-	CASSQDLAGGYEQYF	TGCGCCAGCAGCCAAGATCTAGCGGGAGGTTACGAGCAGTACTTC
TRBV29-1	-	TRBJ2-5	-	CSVELPSLQETQYF	TGCAGCGTTGAACTTCCTAGTCTCCAAGAGACCCAGTACTTC
TRBV7-8	-	TRBJ1-3	-	CASSSRSSGNTIYF	TGTGCCAGCAGCTCCAGGTCCTCTGGAAACACCATATATTTT
TRBV19	TRBD1	TRBJ1-4	-	CASGTGAGEKLFF	TGTGCCAGTGGGACAGGGGCGGGTGAAAAACTGTTTTTT
TRBV5-1	-	TRBJ2-1	-	CASSIDSIGYNEQFF	TGCGCCAGCAGCATAGACAGTATAGGGTACAATGAGCAGTTCTTC
TRBV5-1	-	TRBJ2-3	-	CASSSDGITDTQYF	TGCGCCAGCAGCTCGGACGGGATCACAGATACGCAGTATTTT
TRBV15	-	TRBJ1-1	-	CATSSGNRERVAFF	TGTGCCACCAGCAGCGGAAACAGGGAGAGGGTAGCTTTCTTT